Below are 22 T cell receptor beta chains sequenced from a single sample in a study of PD-1 blockade in classical Hodgkin lymphoma. Time point reported: cycle 4 day 1 (C4D1), after less than 7 weeks of nivolumab. In every patient, relapse followed autologous stem cell transplantation, while exposure to brentuximab vedotin differed. By magnetic negative selection, CD4+ T cells were purified from thawed PBMCs. The assay was immunoSEQ multiplex PCR, and TCRdb's table has in-frame clones only and misses some. The table records approximately 9,300 clones, roughly 88% of them present only once. Sequenced here: CD4+ T cells from blood, sampled before the fourth cycle of nivolumab. Receptor source: a human donor with classical Hodgkin lymphoma.

This sequence joins TRBV11-2 and TRBJ2-1; D perhaps matches TRBD1 (6 bases). The CDR3 loop spans 16 amino acids. CDR1 and CDR2 from the germline V gene are SGHAT and FQNNGV. The V end was cut by 1 base, the J end by 0 bases, with 10 bases between. Here the CDR3 DNA reads TGTGCCAGCAGCTTAGTTGGGGGCGCCTCCTACAATGAGCAGTTCTTC. Its protein is CASSLVGGASYNEQFF.

The V call is TRBV10-3, the J call TRBJ2-2; no clear D gene. The V end lost 11 bases, the J end lost 1 base, and 14 bases lay between the germline ends. The CDR3 covers 14 residues. Per the germline V gene, CDR1 is ENHRY and CDR2 is SYGVKD. CDR3 region: CAHGSFGNTGELFF. Written as DNA, the CDR3 is TGTGCCCACGGGTCATTCGGGAACACCGGGGAGCTGTTTTTT.

By share, this clone counts as medium-sized (0.01 to 0.1%). This chain uses TRBV9 with TRBJ1-2; D might be TRBD1 (6 bases). The germline V gene encodes CDR1 SGDLS and CDR2 YYNGEE. The CDR3 runs to 17 residues. Trimming stripped 0 bases from V and 6 bases from J, with 21 bases between. The CDR3 region has the DNA TGTGCCAGCAGCGTAGGAGGGACGTCAAGGGGGTCCGATGGCTACACCTTC. This encodes CASSVGGTSRGSDGYTF.

The chain recombines TRBV4-3 with TRBJ1-1; D is perhaps TRBD1 (5 bases). V was clipped by 3 bases and J by 5 bases, with 10 bases between them. Germline-derived CDR1 and CDR2 are LGHNA and YSLEER. The CDR3 has 13 residues. The CDR3 region is CASSQVQETEAFF. CDR3 nucleotide sequence: TGCGCCAGCAGCCAGGTACAGGAGACTGAAGCTTTCTTT.

V gene TRBV30 combines with J gene TRBJ1-2; D not resolved. V was trimmed by 0 bases and J by 4 bases, leaving 12 bases between them. Germline V gives CDR1 GTSNPN, CDR2 SVGIG (reference sequence). The CDR3 spans 14 residues. CDR3 in DNA: TGTGCCTGGAGTGTGCCCCGGGCCCTCTATGGCTACACCTTC. This gives the protein CAWSVPRALYGYTF.

This chain links TRBV7-2 with TRBJ1-2; D call uncertain. V was clipped by 1 base and J by 7 bases, with 13 bases between them. The CDR3 is 14 residues long. Germline V lookup: CDR1 SGHTA, CDR2 FQGNSA. CDR3 protein: CASSLGEGAAGYTF. In DNA, the CDR3 is TGTGCCAGCAGCTTAGGAGAGGGCGCAGCTGGCTACACCTTC.

The genes are TRBV19 and TRBJ2-7; 8 bases are a match to TRBD1. The CDR3 has 14 residues. The V and J ends lost 6 bases and 4 bases, in that order; junction bases with no gene match: 8. The germline gives CDR1 LNHDA, CDR2 SQIVND (reference sequence). The CDR3 reads CASSLQGVLYEQYF. In nucleotides, the CDR3 is TGTGCCAGTAGCCTACAGGGGGTATTGTACGAGCAGTACTTC.

The table lists this clone with a count of one. This chain links TRBV5-8 with TRBJ1-3; a possible D gene is TRBD1 (5 bases). The germline V gene has CDR1 SGHTS and CDR2 YDEGEE. This CDR3 has 16 amino acids. The V end lost 1 base, the J end lost 4 bases, and 15 bases lay between the germline ends. The CDR3 DNA sequence: TGTGCCAGCAGCTTGTGGAGTGGAGGGGCCGGAAACACCATATATTTT. Residues: CASSLWSGGAGNTIYF.

J is TRBJ2-5 and V is TRBV5-1; no definite D call. Germline V gene data show CDR1 as SGHRS and CDR2 as YFSETQ. The CDR3 extends over 12 amino acids. Trimming stripped 2 bases from V and 3 bases from J, with 5 bases between. CDR3 amino acids: CASSFAEETQYF. The CDR3 bases are TGCGCCAGCAGCTTCGCCGAAGAGACCCAGTACTTC.

The V and J genes are TRBV7-2 and TRBJ2-1; TRBD2 agrees at 7 bases. The CDR3 length is 22 residues. Germline CDR1 is SGHTA and CDR2 is FQGNSA. Germline trimming cut 0 bases from V and 2 bases from J; bases unmatched to any gene: 22. The CDR3 region is CASSLARPAGVGPTQTYNEQFF. For the CDR3, the DNA is TGTGCCAGCAGCTTAGCCCGACCCGCGGGGGTGGGACCAACCCAAACCTACAATGAGCAGTTCTTC.

This chain links TRBV7-9 with TRBJ1-1; 10 bases fit TRBD1. This CDR3 comprises 18 residues. V trimming: 1 base; J trimming: 0 bases; junction bases outside the gene matches: 8. Germline CDR1 and CDR2: SEHNR and FQNEAQ (reference sequence). CDR3 sequence: CASSLGTGTGVMNTEAFF. CDR3 coding DNA: TGTGCCAGCAGCTTAGGGACCGGGACAGGGGTTATGAACACTGAAGCTTTCTTT.

This chain joins TRBV5-1 and TRBJ2-2, with a weak D call TRBD1 (6 bases). The length of the CDR3 is 15 residues. Trimming cost V 9 bases and J 3 bases, with 18 bases left between them. In germline, CDR1 is SGHRS, CDR2 YFSETQ. In nucleotides, the CDR3 is TGCGCCACCTTGGAGCCGGACAGTCACACCGGGGAGCTGTTTTTT. Residues: CATLEPDSHTGELFF.

DNA for the CDR3: TGTGCCAGCTCACAGGACCCTGGGGGTAATTCACCCCTCCACTTT. It encodes CASSQDPGGNSPLHF. The chain joins TRBV18 to TRBJ1-6; D perhaps matches TRBD1 (5 bases). The germline V gene has CDR1 KGHSH and CDR2 LQKENI. V gave up 4 bases and J gave up 6 bases, with 13 bases separating them. The CDR3 contains 15 residues.

V gene TRBV4-3 combines with J gene TRBJ2-1, with 8 bases that match TRBD2. CDR1 and CDR2 (germline): LGHNA, YSLEER. This CDR3 is built from 14 residues. With V trimmed by 0 bases and J by 11 bases, 6 bases remained unmatched. CDR3 protein: CASSQDFPSGQQFF. For the CDR3, the DNA is TGCGCCAGCAGCCAAGATTTCCCTAGCGGGCAGCAGTTCTTC.

The chain recombines TRBV4-3 with TRBJ2-7, with D possibly being TRBD2 (5 bases). This CDR3 has 18 amino acids. V lost 0 bases to trimming and J lost 0 bases, with 18 bases between them. Per the germline V gene, CDR1 is LGHNA and CDR2 is YSLEER. CDR3 nucleotides: TGCGCCAGCAGCCAAGATTCCGAGCGGAAGAAGGGCTCCTACGAGCAGTACTTC. Its protein is CASSQDSERKKGSYEQYF.

The genes are TRBV27 and TRBJ2-7, with TRBD1 as a possible D gene (5 bases). CDR1 and CDR2 from the germline V gene are MNHEY and SMNVEV (reference sequence). This CDR3 is built from 17 residues. V was cut by 4 bases and J by 4 bases, with 23 bases left in between. CDR3 in amino acids: CASSYGPPLGQGYEQYF. CDR3 bases: TGTGCCAGCAGTTATGGGCCCCCTTTGGGGCAGGGATACGAGCAGTACTTC.

The chain couples TRBV6-1 to TRBJ2-4; D gene uncertain. The length of the CDR3 is 14 residues. Trimming shortened V by 6 bases and J by 2 bases, and 11 bases separated the two germline ends. Germline V lookup: CDR1 MNHNS, CDR2 SASEGT. The DNA for the CDR3 is TGTGCCAGCAGGAGTGGCTCAACCAAAAACATTCAGTACTTC. It translates to CASRSGSTKNIQYF.

This clone turned up a few times. CDR3 sequence (DNA): TGTGCCAGCAGCTTAGACCGGAACACTGAAGCTTTCTTT. Translated, it gives CASSLDRNTEAFF. The rearrangement links TRBV11-2 to TRBJ1-1; D remains unclear. CDR1 and CDR2 (germline): SGHAT, FQNNGV. The V end was cut by 0 bases, the J end by 1 base, with 3 bases between. The CDR3 runs to 13 residues.

The genes are TRBV2 and TRBJ2-1; weak D call: TRBD2 (5 bases). The V gene's germline CDR1 is SNHLY and CDR2 FYNNEI. The CDR3 loop spans 15 amino acids. The V gene lost 7 bases and the J gene lost 6 bases, with 19 bases spanning the gap. The CDR3 loop reads CASTRVPGVANEQFF. The CDR3, as DNA: TGTGCCAGCACTAGAGTGCCCGGGGTGGCCAATGAGCAGTTCTTC. Drawing the rest from reference TRBV2 and TRBJ2-1, the complete variable domain is EPEVTQTPSHQVTQMGQEVILRCVPISNHLYFYWYRQILGQKVEFLVSFYNNEISEKSEIFDDQFSVERPDGSNFTLKIRSTKLEDSAMYFCASTRVPGVANEQFFGPGTRLTVL.

The chain is built from TRBV5-5 and TRBJ2-7; 9 bases align to TRBD1. CDR1 is SGHKS, CDR2 YYEKEE, per germline (reference sequence). CDR3 length: 17 residues. The ends lost 0 bases at V and 2 bases at J; junction bases unmatched: 9. CDR3 coding DNA: TGTGCCAGCAGCTTGGAGGGGTATGGACAGGGGACCTACGAGCAGTACTTC. This translates into CASSLEGYGQGTYEQYF.

The V call is TRBV2, the J call TRBJ2-5; D uncertain. Germline loops: CDR1 SNHLY, CDR2 FYNNEI. V lost 3 bases to trimming and J lost 5 bases, with 4 bases between them. The CDR3 consists of 11 residues. CDR3 sequence: CASSDEETQYF. The CDR3, as DNA: TGTGCCAGCAGTGACGAGGAGACCCAGTACTTC.

The chain is built from TRBV5-1 and TRBJ1-5; D is uncertain. The germline gives CDR1 SGHRS, CDR2 YFSETQ. The CDR3 contains 14 residues. The V and J ends lost 2 bases and 0 bases respectively, with 6 bases between them. The CDR3 loop reads CASSFLSSNQPQHF. CDR3 nucleotide sequence: TGCGCCAGCAGCTTTCTTAGTAGCAATCAGCCCCAGCATTTT.